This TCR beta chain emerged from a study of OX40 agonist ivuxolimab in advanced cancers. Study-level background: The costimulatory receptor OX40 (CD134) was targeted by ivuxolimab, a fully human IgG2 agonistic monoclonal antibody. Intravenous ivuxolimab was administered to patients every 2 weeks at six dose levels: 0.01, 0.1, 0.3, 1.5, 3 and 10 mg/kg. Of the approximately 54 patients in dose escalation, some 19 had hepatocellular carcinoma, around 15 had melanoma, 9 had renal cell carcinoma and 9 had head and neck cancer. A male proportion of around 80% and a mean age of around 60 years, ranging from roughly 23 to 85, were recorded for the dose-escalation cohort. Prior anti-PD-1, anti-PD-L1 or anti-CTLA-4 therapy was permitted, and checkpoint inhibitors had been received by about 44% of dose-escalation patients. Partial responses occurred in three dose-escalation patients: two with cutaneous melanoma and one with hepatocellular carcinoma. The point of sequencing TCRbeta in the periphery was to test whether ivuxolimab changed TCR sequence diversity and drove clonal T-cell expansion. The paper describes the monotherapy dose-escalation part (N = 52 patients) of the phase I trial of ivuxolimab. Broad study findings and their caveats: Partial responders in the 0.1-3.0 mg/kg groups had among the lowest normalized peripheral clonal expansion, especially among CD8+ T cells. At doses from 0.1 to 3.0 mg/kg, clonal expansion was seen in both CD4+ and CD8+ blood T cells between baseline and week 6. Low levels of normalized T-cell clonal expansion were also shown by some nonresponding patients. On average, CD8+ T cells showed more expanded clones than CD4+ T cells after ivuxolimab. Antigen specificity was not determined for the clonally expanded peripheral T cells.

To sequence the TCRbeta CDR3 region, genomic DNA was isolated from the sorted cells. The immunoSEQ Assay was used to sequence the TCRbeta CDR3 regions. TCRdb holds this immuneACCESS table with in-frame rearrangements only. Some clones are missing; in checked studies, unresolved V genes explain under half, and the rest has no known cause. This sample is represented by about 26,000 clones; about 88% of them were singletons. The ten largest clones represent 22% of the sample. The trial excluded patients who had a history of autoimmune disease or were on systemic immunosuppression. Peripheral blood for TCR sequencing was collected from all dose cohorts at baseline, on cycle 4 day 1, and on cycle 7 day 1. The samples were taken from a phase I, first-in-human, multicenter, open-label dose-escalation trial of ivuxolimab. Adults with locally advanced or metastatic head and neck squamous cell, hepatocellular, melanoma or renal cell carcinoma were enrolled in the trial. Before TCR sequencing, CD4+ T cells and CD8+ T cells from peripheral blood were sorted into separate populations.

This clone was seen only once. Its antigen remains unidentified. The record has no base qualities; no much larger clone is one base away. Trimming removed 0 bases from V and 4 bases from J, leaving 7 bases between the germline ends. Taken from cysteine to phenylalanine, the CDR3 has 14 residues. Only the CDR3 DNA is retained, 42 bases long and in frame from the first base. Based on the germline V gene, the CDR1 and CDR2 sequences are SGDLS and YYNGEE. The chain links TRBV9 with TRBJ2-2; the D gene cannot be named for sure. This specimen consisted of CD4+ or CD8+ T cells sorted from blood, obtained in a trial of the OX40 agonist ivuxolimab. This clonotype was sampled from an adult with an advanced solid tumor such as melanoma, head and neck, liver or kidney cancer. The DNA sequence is TGTGCCAGCAGCGTAGAAGTGGGCACCGGGGAGCTGTTTTTT. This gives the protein CASSVEVGTGELFF.